Listed here are 24 T cell receptor beta chains from one sample, sequenced in a study of Ad26.COV2.S vaccination and SARS-CoV-2 variants. The treatment denotes: about 20 received Ad26.COV2.S at low or high dose, single or two shots; about 5 received placebo; per-sample allocation not given. It was on day 63 after the first vaccine or placebo injection that samples were taken. TCRdb keeps only in-frame clones here, not all; method: immunoSEQ multiplex PCR. Among around 420,000 clones listed, over 75% were seen once. The specimen comprised peripheral blood, sampled in a trial of Ad26.COV2.S vaccine versus placebo. The receptor source for this set is a person aged 18-60 years who received the Ad26.COV2.S COVID-19 vaccine or a placebo.

This chain links TRBV6-4 with TRBJ2-3, with TRBD2 matching 7 bases. Germline CDR1 is MRHNA and CDR2 is SNTAGT. This CDR3 comprises 16 residues. Trimming took 6 bases from V and 0 from J; bases not matched to a gene: 9. The CDR3, as DNA: TGTGCCAGCAGCCCTCCTAGCGGACTAAGCACAGATACGCAGTATTTT. Its translation is CASSPPSGLSTDTQYF.

In the case of this clone: Other DNA sequences in the same sample also yield this CDR3. The J gene is TRBJ1-5, the V gene TRBV10-3; 7 nucleotides match TRBD1. V dropped 6 bases and J dropped 0; count of bases not matched to a gene: 5. Germline CDR1 and CDR2: ENHRY and SYGVKD. The CDR3 spans 15 residues. The CDR3 reads CAISLGQDSNQPQHF. The CDR3 coding sequence is TGTGCCATCAGCCTCGGACAGGATAGCAATCAGCCCCAGCATTTT.

The chain recombines TRBV25-1 with TRBJ1-2; maybe TRBD1 (6 bases). Germline V lookup: CDR1 MGHDK, CDR2 SYGVNS. The V and J ends lost 6 bases and 5 bases respectively, with 16 bases between them. The CDR3 has 14 amino acids. As DNA, the CDR3 is TGTGCCAGCAGCCCCAGGGGATTGGGGTATGGCTACACCTTC. It translates to CASSPRGLGYGYTF.

The chain uses TRBV30 and TRBJ1-3; D call uncertain. With 3 bases removed from V and 2 bases from J, the gap between germline ends came to 14 bases. From germline, CDR1 is GTSNPN and CDR2 SVGIG (reference sequence). The CDR3 is 15 amino acids. DNA of the CDR3: TGTGCCTGGAGCAGCCGGGGTTTAGCTGGAAACACCATATATTTT. This encodes CAWSSRGLAGNTIYF.

The gene calls are TRBV12-3 or TRBV12-4 and TRBJ1-3; no clear D. V was cut by 2 bases and J by 8 bases, with 7 bases left in between. The CDR3 sequence is 12 residues long. The chain's CDR3 is CASSLLGDTIYF. The CDR3 DNA reads TGTGCCAGCAGTTTACTGGGAGACACCATATATTTT.

J is TRBJ1-1 and V is TRBV7-8; tentative D call: TRBD1 (6 bases). There are 15 residues in the CDR3. Per the germline V gene, CDR1 is SGHVS and CDR2 is FQNEAQ. The V and J ends lost 5 bases and 2 bases respectively, with 15 bases between them. CDR3 sequence: CASSPRGARNTEAFF. CDR3 nucleotide sequence: TGTGCCAGCAGCCCGAGGGGGGCGCGAAACACTGAAGCTTTCTTT.

As DNA, the CDR3 is TGTGCCAGCTCGACATATACAGGGCAGGGCACTGAAGCTTTCTTT. Protein sequence: CASSTYTGQGTEAFF. This chain connects TRBV18 to TRBJ1-1, with D perhaps matching TRBD1 (6 bases). The CDR3 contains 15 residues. Per the germline V gene, CDR1 is KGHSH and CDR2 is LQKENI. V lost 6 bases, J lost 4 bases, and 18 bases lay in between.

The J gene is TRBJ1-2, the V gene TRBV4-2; D might be TRBD1 (5 bases). Germline V CDR1 and CDR2: LGHNA, YNFKEQ. The CDR3 is 16 residues long. The V end lost 0 bases, the J end lost 6 bases, and 17 bases lay between the germline ends. CDR3 residues: CASSQEEGSTGHGYTF. For the CDR3, the DNA is TGTGCCAGCAGCCAAGAAGAGGGGAGTACAGGCCATGGCTACACCTTC.

This chain links TRBV25-1 with TRBJ2-5, with 12 bases identical to TRBD2. CDR3 length: 17 amino acids. V dropped 1 base and J dropped 3; count of bases not matched to a gene: 6. The germline V gene encodes CDR1 MGHDK and CDR2 SYGVNS. The CDR3 sequence: CASSEFPRTSGEETQYF. The DNA for the CDR3 is TGTGCCAGCAGTGAATTCCCGCGGACTAGCGGGGAAGAGACCCAGTACTTC.

This clone was counted between two and nine times. This chain uses TRBV6-2 or TRBV6-3 with TRBJ1-1; D remains ambiguous. The V end lost 4 bases, the J end lost 3 bases, and 18 bases lay between the germline ends. CDR1 is MNHEY, CDR2 SVGEGT, per germline. CDR3 length: 16 amino acids. This CDR3 is CASSSFGRRDYTEAFF. Written as DNA, the CDR3 is TGTGCCAGCAGTTCCTTCGGCAGGAGGGATTACACTGAAGCTTTCTTT.

V is TRBV10-3 and J is TRBJ1-5; D gene unclear. Germline CDR1 and CDR2: ENHRY and SYGVKD. The CDR3 sequence is 12 residues long. Trimming took off 2 bases at V and 9 bases at J, with 8 bases between the two ends. CDR3 sequence: CAISEPGGPQHF. The DNA of the CDR3 is TGTGCCATCAGTGAGCCGGGCGGGCCCCAGCATTTT.

The chain uses TRBV5-6 and TRBJ2-1; D remains ambiguous. The CDR3 contains 13 residues. V was trimmed by 0 bases and J by 6 bases, leaving 7 bases between them. Germline-derived CDR1 and CDR2 are SGHDT and YYEEEE. Here the CDR3 DNA reads TGTGCCAGCAGCTTGGTCGGGCCCAATGAGCAGTTCTTC. Translation gives CASSLVGPNEQFF. The full variable domain, rest sourced from reference TRBV5-6 and TRBJ2-1, is DAGVTQSPTHLIKTRGQQVTLRCSPKSGHDTVSWYQQALGQGPQFIFQYYEEEERQRGNFPDRFSGHQFPNYSSELNVNALLLGDSALYLCASSLVGPNEQFFGPGTRLTVL.

The J gene is TRBJ1-6, the V gene TRBV4-1; D is undetermined. The CDR3 consists of 17 residues. The ends were cut back, 0 bases at V and 0 bases at J, with 9 bases in the middle. Germline values: CDR1 MGHRA, CDR2 YSYEKL. The CDR3 coding sequence is TGCGCCAGCAGCCAAGAGCCGGTGAACTCCTATAATTCACCCCTCCACTTT. Translating it yields CASSQEPVNSYNSPLHF.

This clone was observed once. The chain links TRBV5-6 to TRBJ1-1; D may be TRBD1 (5 bases). Trimming pared 0 bases from V and 4 bases from J, leaving 10 bases between. Per germline, CDR1 SGHDT and CDR2 YYEEEE. This CDR3 comprises 14 residues. The CDR3 loop is CASSLAGGGTEAFF. CDR3 nucleotide sequence: TGTGCCAGCAGCTTGGCTGGGGGAGGCACTGAAGCTTTCTTT.

This clone has a handful of counts. The chain combines TRBV18 with TRBJ2-7; TRBD1 matches 7 bases. From germline, CDR1 is KGHSH and CDR2 LQKENI. CDR3 length equals 12 residues. The V gene end was trimmed by 5 bases and the J gene end by 6 bases; junction bases not matched to a gene: 4. CDR3 sequence: CASSDRVGEQYF. The CDR3 bases are TGTGCCAGCTCAGACAGGGTGGGCGAGCAGTACTTC. The variable domain in full, completed from reference TRBV18 and TRBJ2-7, reads NAGVMQNPRHLVRRRGQEARLRCSPMKGHSHVYWYRQLPEEGLKFMVYLQKENIIDESGMPKERFSAEFPKEGPSILRIQQVVRGDSAAYFCASSDRVGEQYFGPGTRLTVT.

The rearrangement joins TRBV28 to TRBJ2-7; D remains ambiguous. This CDR3 is built from 13 residues. Germline V gene data show CDR1 as MDHEN and CDR2 as SYDVKM. The V end lost 2 bases, the J end lost 2 bases, and 7 bases lay between the germline ends. This CDR3 is CASSLISPYEQYF. The CDR3 DNA reads TGTGCCAGCAGTTTAATAAGCCCCTACGAGCAGTACTTC.

J is TRBJ2-1 and V is TRBV11-2; TRBD2 matches 14 bases. The CDR3 is 18 residues long. Germline V gene sequence: CDR1 SGHAT, CDR2 FQNNGV. Trimming at V came to 7 bases and at J to 2 bases, leaving 10 bases not matched to a gene. The CDR3 loop is CASKQGLAGATAYNEQFF. The CDR3 DNA sequence: TGTGCCAGCAAGCAGGGACTAGCGGGGGCCACCGCCTACAATGAGCAGTTCTTC.

This sequence joins TRBV9 and TRBJ1-2; the D is unclear. Germline V gives CDR1 SGDLS, CDR2 YYNGEE. The length of the CDR3 is 14 residues. Trimming cost V 6 bases and J 3 bases, with 15 bases left between them. In DNA, the CDR3 is TGTGCCAGCACAGAATCAGGCTGGGACTATGGCTACACCTTC. This gives the protein CASTESGWDYGYTF.

V is TRBV7-9 and J is TRBJ1-5; D remains unclear. This CDR3 is 13 amino acids long. V lost 5 bases, J lost 5 bases, and 10 bases lay in between. Germline V gene lookup returns CDR1 SEHNR and CDR2 FQNEAQ (reference sequence). The CDR3 bases are TGTGCCAGCAGCCTCACAGCGGATCAGCCCCAGCATTTT. This codes for CASSLTADQPQHF. Based on the CDR3 plus reference TRBV7-9 and TRBJ1-5, the full variable domain is DTGVSQNPRHKITKRGQNVTFRCDPISEHNRLYWYRQTLGQGPEFLTYFQNEAQLEKSRLLSDRFSAERPKGSFSTLEIQRTEQGDSAMYLCASSLTADQPQHFGDGTRLSIL.

This clone was seen once. The same CDR3 can be traced to other DNA sequences in this sample. The chain employs TRBV5-4 and TRBJ1-3; possibly TRBD1 for D (5 bases). V gave up 4 bases and J gave up 4 bases, with 9 bases separating them. This CDR3 spans 13 amino acids. Germline CDR1 reads SGHNT; CDR2 reads YYREEE (reference sequence). CDR3 coding DNA: TGTGCCAGCAGCCCTACAGGAGGAAACACCATATATTTT. This encodes CASSPTGGNTIYF.

As to this clone: The conserved final phenylalanine or tryptophan is absent from the CDR3, which likely points to a read error. It is unclear where the CDR3 begins or ends on the DNA, so no DNA is shown, and the CDR3 is as TCRdb lists it. The chain carries TRBV19 and TRBJ1-4. The CDR3 is 17 residues long, counting both termini. CDR1 LNHDA and CDR2 SQIVND come from the germline V gene (reference sequence). This CDR3 reads CASSIVGVPEPHWGQVV.

This chain uses TRBV9 with TRBJ1-4, with 7 bases that match TRBD1. The length of the CDR3 is 19 residues. Looked up from germline, CDR1 is SGDLS and CDR2 is YYNGEE. The junction had 22 bases not matched to a gene; V was cut back by 4 bases and J by 7 bases. The chain's CDR3 is CASSYYSWDREENSEKLFF. The CDR3 nucleotides are TGTGCCAGCAGCTACTACAGCTGGGACAGAGAAGAGAATAGTGAAAAACTGTTTTTT.

The rearrangement uses TRBV6-6 and TRBJ1-4; D is uncertain. CDR1 is MNHNY and CDR2 is SVGAGI in the germline V gene (reference sequence). With 6 bases removed from V and 8 bases from J, the gap between germline ends came to 19 bases. This CDR3 contains 15 residues. This chain's CDR3 is CASSRDISDSEKLFF. The CDR3 nucleotides read TGTGCCAGCAGCCGCGATATCAGCGATAGCGAAAAACTGTTTTTT.

This clone was picked up one time. The chain links TRBV19 to TRBJ2-3; D perhaps matches TRBD2 (5 bases). Germline V gene lookup returns CDR1 LNHDA and CDR2 SQIVND (reference sequence). The CDR3 runs 14 residues. Trimming left V 5 bases short and J 0 bases short, with 9 bases between. CDR3 amino acids: CASSYGVSTDTQYF. The DNA of the CDR3 is TGTGCCAGTAGTTACGGGGTTAGCACAGATACGCAGTATTTT. The whole variable domain, remainder taken from reference TRBV19 and TRBJ2-3, is DGGITQSPKYLFRKEGQNVTLSCEQNLNHDAMYWYRQDPGQGLRLIYYSQIVNDFQKGDIAEGYSVSREKKESFPLTVTSAQKNPTAFYLCASSYGVSTDTQYFGPGTRLTVL.